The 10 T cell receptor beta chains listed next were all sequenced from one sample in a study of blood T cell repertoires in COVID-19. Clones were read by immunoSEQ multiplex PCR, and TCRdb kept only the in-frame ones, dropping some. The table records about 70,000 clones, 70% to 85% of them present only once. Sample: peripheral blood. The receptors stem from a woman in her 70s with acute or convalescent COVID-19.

In DNA form, the CDR3 reads TGTGCCAGCAGCCCTCACCGGGTGTTATGGTCTGAAGCTTTCTTT. Residues: CASSPHRVLWSEAFF. The chain employs TRBV3-1 (or the pseudogene TRBV3-2) and TRBJ1-1; D is uncertain. Germline V lookup: CDR1 LGHDT, CDR2 YNNKEL (reference sequence). V lost 4 bases to trimming and J lost 6 bases, with 18 bases between them. The CDR3 has 15 amino acids.

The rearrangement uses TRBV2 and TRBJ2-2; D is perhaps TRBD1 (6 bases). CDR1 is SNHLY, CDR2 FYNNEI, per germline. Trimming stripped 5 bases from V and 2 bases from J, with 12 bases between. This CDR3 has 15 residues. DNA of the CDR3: TGTGCCAGCAGTAGGGGGTTTGTTAACACCGGGGAGCTGTTTTTT. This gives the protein CASSRGFVNTGELFF.

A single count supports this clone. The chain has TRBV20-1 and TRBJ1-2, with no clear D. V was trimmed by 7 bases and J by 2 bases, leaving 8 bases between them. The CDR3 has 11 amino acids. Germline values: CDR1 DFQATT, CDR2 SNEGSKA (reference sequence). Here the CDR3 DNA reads TGCAGTGAAAAGGAGAACTATGGCTACACCTTC. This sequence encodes CSEKENYGYTF.

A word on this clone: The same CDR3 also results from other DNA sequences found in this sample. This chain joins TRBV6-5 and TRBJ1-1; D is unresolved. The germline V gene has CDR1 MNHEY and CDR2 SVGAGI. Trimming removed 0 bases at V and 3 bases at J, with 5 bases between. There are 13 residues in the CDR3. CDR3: CASSYSRDTEAFF. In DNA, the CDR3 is TGTGCCAGCAGTTACTCTCGGGACACTGAAGCTTTCTTT.

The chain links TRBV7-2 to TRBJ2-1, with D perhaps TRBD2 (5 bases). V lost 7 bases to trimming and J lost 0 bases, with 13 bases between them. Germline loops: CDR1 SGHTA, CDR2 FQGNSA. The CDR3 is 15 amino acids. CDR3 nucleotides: TGTGCCAGCACCCTATCGGGATACTCCTACAATGAGCAGTTCTTC. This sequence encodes CASTLSGYSYNEQFF.

The CDR3 bases are TGTGCCAGCAGCTTAATGGGGGGTATGTACAATGAGCAGTTCTTC. Translation: CASSLMGGMYNEQFF. The chain uses TRBV7-3 and TRBJ2-1; D may be TRBD2 (6 bases). Germline CDR1 SGHTA, CDR2 FQGTGA. V dropped 1 base and J dropped 4 bases, with 11 bases sitting between them. The CDR3 extends over 15 amino acids.

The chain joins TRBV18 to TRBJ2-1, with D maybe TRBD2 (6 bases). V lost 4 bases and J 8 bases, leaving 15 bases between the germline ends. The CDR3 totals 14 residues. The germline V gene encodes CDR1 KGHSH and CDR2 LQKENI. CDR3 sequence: CASSREVASDEQFF. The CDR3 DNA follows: TGTGCCAGCTCACGGGAGGTAGCGTCCGATGAGCAGTTCTTC.

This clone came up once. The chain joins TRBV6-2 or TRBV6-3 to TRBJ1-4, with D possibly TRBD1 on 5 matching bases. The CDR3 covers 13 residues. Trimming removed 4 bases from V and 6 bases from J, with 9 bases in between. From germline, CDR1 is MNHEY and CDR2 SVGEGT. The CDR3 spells CASSLQADEKLFF. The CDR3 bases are TGTGCCAGCAGTTTACAGGCCGATGAAAAACTGTTTTTT.

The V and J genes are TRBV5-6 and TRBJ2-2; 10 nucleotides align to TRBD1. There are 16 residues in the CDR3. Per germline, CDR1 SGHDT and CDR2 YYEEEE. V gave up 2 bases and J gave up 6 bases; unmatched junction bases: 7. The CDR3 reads CASSFRDRGFAGELFF. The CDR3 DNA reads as TGTGCCAGCAGCTTCCGGGACAGGGGTTTTGCCGGGGAGCTGTTTTTT.

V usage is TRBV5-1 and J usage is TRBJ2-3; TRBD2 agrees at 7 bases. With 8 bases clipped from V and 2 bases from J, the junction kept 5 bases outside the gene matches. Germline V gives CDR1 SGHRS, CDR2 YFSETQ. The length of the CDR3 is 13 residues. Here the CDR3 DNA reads TGCGCCAGTTCCGGGGGGACCACAGATACGCAGTATTTT. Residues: CASSGGTTDTQYF. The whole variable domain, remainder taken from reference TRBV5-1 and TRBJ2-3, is KAGVTQTPRYLIKTRGQQVTLSCSPISGHRSVSWYQQTPGQGLQFLFEYFSETQRNKGNFPGRFSGRQFSNSRSEMNVSTLELGDSALYLCASSGGTTDTQYFGPGTRLTVL.